This T cell receptor (beta chain) originates from a study of CD8 T cells in ankylosing spondylitis. By quantitative 5'-RACE with molecular barcodes, the TCR beta libraries were made. TCRdb re-analysed the 5' RACE reads in MiXCR, keeping a single row per CDR3 protein. The sample holds under 250,000 distinct CDR3 sequences; roughly 32% are singletons and the top ten take approximately 4%. As concerns this clonotype: The antigen is not known.

Study-wide points: Significant enrichment of disease-linked clones was reportedly seen in matched ankylosing spondylitis synovial fluid. A TCR beta motif made of fewer than ten highly homologous variants seemed typical of ankylosing spondylitis blood. Several of the motif variants were reported before in synovial fluid and blood from reactive arthritis.

Material for sequencing was blood, either unsorted or a sorted T cell fraction (not recorded which). This TCR was sampled from a male donor with ankylosing spondylitis or in good health (not recorded which).

CDR3 region: CSVVPRNSGNTIYF. In nucleotides, the CDR3 is TGCAGCGTTGTCCCCAGAAACTCTGGAAACACCATATATTTT. The chain uses TRBV29-1 and TRBJ1-3; no clear D. Germline V gene sequence: CDR1 SQVTM, CDR2 ANQGSEA. This CDR3 has 14 residues. Trimming cost V 4 bases and J 0 bases, with 10 bases left between them.